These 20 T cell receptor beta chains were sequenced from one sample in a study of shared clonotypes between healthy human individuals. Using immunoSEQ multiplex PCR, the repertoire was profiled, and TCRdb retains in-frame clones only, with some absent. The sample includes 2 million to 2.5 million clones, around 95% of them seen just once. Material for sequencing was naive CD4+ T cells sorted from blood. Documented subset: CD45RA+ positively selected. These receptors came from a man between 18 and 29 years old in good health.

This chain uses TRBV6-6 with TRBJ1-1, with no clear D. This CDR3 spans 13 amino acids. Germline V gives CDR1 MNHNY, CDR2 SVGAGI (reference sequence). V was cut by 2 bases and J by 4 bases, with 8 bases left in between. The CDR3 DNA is TGTGCCAGCAGTTACGTTGGACGCACTGAAGCTTTCTTT. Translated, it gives CASSYVGRTEAFF.

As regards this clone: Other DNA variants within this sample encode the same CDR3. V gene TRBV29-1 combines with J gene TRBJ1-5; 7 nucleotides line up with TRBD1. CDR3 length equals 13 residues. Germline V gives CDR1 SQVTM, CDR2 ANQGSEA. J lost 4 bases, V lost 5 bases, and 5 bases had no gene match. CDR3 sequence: CSVLTGINQPQHF. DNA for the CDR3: TGCAGCGTTTTGACAGGGATAAATCAGCCCCAGCATTTT.

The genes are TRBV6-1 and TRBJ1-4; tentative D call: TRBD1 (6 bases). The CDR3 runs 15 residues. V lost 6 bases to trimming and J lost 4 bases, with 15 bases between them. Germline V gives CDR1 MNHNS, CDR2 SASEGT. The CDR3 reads CASRSPGQFNEKLFF. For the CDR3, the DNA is TGTGCCAGCAGGTCACCGGGACAATTTAATGAAAAACTGTTTTTT.

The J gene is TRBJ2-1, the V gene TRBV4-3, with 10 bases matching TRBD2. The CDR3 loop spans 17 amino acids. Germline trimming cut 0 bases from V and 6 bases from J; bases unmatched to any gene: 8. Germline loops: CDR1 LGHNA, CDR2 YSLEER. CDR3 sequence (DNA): TGCGCCAGCAGCCAAGACCGACTACTAGCGGGACGCAATGAGCAGTTCTTC. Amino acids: CASSQDRLLAGRNEQFF.

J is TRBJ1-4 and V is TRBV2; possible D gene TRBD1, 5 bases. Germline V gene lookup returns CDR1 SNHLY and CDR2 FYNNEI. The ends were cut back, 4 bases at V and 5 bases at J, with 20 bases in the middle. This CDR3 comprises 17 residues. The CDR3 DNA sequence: TGTGCCAGCAGTGTCAACCAGCTTCAGGGAGGAAATGAAAAACTGTTTTTT. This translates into CASSVNQLQGGNEKLFF. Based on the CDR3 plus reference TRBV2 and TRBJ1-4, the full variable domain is EPEVTQTPSHQVTQMGQEVILRCVPISNHLYFYWYRQILGQKVEFLVSFYNNEISEKSEIFDDQFSVERPDGSNFTLKIRSTKLEDSAMYFCASSVNQLQGGNEKLFFGSGTQLSVL.

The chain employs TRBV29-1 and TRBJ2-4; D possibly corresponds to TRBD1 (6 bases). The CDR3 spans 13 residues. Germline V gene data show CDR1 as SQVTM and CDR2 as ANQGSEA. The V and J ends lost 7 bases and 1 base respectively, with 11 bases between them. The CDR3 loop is CSARRGAKNIQYF. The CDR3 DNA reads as TGCAGCGCCCGAAGGGGGGCCAAAAACATTCAGTACTTC.

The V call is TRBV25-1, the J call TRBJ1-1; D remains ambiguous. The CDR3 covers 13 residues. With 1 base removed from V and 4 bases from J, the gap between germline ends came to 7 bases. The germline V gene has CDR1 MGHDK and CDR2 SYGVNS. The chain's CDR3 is CASSEWRGTEAFF. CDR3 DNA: TGTGCCAGCAGTGAATGGCGGGGCACTGAAGCTTTCTTT. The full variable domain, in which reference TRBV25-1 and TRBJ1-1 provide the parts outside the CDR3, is EADIYQTPRYLVIGTGKKITLECSQTMGHDKMYWYQQDPGMELHLIHYSYGVNSTEKGDLSSESTVSRIRTEHFPLTLESARPSHTSQYLCASSEWRGTEAFFGQGTRLTVV.

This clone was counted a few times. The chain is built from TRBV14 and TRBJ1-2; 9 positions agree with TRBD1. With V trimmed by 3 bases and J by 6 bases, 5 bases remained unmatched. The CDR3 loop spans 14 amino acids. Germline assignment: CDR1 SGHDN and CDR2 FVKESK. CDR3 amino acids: CASSHLRTGDGYTF. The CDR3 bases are TGTGCCAGCAGCCACCTACGGACAGGGGATGGCTACACCTTC. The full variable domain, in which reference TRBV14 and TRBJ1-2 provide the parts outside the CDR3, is EAGVTQFPSHSVIEKGQTVTLRCDPISGHDNLYWYRRVMGKEIKFLLHFVKESKQDESGMPNNRFLAERTGGTYSTLKVQPAELEDSGVYFCASSHLRTGDGYTFGSGTRLTVV.

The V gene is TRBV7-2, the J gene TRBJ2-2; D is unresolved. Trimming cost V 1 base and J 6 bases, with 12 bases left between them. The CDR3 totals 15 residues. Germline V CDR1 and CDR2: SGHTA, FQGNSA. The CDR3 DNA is TGTGCCAGCAGCTTAGTGAGAGTTGGGTCCGGGGAGCTGTTTTTT. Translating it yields CASSLVRVGSGELFF.

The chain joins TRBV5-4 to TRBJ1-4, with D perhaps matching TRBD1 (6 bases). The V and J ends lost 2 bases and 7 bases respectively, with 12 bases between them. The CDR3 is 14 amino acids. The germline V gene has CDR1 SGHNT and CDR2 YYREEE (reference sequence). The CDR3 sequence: CASSFGGGVEKLFF. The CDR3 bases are TGTGCCAGCAGCTTCGGGGGCGGAGTTGAAAAACTGTTTTTT.

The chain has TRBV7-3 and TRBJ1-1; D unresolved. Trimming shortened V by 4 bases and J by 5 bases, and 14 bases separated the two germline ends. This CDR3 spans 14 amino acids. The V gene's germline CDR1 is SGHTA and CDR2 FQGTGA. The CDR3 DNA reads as TGTGCCAGCAGCTCGGACCCTTCGGGGACTGAAGCTTTCTTT. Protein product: CASSSDPSGTEAFF.

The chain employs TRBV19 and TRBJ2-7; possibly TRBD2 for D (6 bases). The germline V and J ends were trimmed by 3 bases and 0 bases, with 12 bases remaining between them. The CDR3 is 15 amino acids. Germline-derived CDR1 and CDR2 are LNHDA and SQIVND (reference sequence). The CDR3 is CASSIGGVSSYEQYF. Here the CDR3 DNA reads TGTGCCAGTAGTATTGGCGGGGTCAGCTCCTACGAGCAGTACTTC.

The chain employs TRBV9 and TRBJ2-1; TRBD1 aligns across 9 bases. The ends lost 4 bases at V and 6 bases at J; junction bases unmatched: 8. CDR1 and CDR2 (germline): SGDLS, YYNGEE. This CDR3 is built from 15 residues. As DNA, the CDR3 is TGTGCCAGCAGCCTGGGACAGGGTTCGAGCAATGAGCAGTTCTTC. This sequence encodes CASSLGQGSSNEQFF.

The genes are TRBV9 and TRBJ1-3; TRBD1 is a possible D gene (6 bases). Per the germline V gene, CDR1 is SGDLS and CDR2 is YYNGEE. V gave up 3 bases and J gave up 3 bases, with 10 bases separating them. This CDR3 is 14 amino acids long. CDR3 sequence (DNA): TGTGCCAGCAGCGCGACAGGTAATGGAAACACCATATATTTT. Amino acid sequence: CASSATGNGNTIYF.

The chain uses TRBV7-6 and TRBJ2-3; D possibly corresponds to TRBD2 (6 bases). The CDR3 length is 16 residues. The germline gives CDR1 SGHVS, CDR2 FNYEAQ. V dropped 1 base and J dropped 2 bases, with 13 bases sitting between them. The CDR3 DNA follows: TGTGCCAGCAGCTTAGAGGCGGGGATTTTCACAGATACGCAGTATTTT. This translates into CASSLEAGIFTDTQYF. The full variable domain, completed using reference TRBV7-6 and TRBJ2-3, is GAGVSQSPRYKVTKRGQDVALRCDPISGHVSLYWYRQALGQGPEFLTYFNYEAQQDKSGLPNDRFSAERPEGSISTLTIQRTEQRDSAMYRCASSLEAGIFTDTQYFGPGTRLTVL.

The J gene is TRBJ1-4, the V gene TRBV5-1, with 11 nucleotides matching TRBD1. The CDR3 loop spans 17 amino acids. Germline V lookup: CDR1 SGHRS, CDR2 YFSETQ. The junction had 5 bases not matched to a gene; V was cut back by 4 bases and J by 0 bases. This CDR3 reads CASSKGQGGTTNEKLFF. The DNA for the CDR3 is TGCGCCAGCAGCAAGGGACAGGGGGGAACAACTAATGAAAAACTGTTTTTT.

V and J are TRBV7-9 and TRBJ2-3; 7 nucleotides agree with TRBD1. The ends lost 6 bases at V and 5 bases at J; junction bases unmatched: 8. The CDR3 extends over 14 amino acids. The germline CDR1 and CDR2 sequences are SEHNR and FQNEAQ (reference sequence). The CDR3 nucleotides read TGTGCCAGCAGACGCGGACAGGCGGGAGATACGCAGTATTTT. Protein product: CASRRGQAGDTQYF.

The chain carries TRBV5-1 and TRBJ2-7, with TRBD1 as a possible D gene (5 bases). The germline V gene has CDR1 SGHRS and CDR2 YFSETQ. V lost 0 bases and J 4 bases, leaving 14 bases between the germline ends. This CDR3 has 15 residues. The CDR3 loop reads CASSLGQSGTYEQYF. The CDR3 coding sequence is TGCGCCAGCAGCTTGGGACAGTCGGGCACGTACGAGCAGTACTTC. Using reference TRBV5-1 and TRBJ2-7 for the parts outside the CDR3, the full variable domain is KAGVTQTPRYLIKTRGQQVTLSCSPISGHRSVSWYQQTPGQGLQFLFEYFSETQRNKGNFPGRFSGRQFSNSRSEMNVSTLELGDSALYLCASSLGQSGTYEQYFGPGTRLTVT.

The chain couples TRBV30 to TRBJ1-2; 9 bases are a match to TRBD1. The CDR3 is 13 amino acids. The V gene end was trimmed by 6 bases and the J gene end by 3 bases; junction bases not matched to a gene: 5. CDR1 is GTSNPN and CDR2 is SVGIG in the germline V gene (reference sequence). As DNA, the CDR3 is TGTGCCTGTACTACAGGGGGCTACTATGGCTACACCTTC. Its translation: CACTTGGYYGYTF.

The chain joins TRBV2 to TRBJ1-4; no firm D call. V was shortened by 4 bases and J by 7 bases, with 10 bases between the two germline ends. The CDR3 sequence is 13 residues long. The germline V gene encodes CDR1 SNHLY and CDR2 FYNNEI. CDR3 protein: CASSAQRAEKLFF. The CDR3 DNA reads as TGTGCCAGCAGTGCTCAGCGGGCTGAAAAACTGTTTTTT.